The sequence of this T cell receptor (beta chain) was determined in a study of T cells in Graves' hyperthyroidism and ophthalmopathy. Overall study results and limits: The model predicted ophthalmopathy a median roughly six months before onset. Through a model of 13 V-J features, ophthalmopathy was separated from stable hyperthyroidism.

A word on this clonotype: The antigen is unknown.

Amplification targeted TCR beta CDR3 regions from RNA transcripts. HTBI primers were employed in a first-round RT-PCR of the TCR CDR3. TCRdb re-derived calls from the multiplex PCR reads in MiXCR, one entry per CDR3 protein. The sample shows approximately 360,000 distinct CDR3 sequences, just under 25% of them seen only once. V gave up 5 bases and J gave up 2 bases, with 13 bases separating them. Germline CDR1 and CDR2: SGHNT and YYREEE (reference sequence). The CDR3 loop spans 14 amino acids. Stable hyperthyroidism: no ophthalmopathy progression over 18 months of follow-up. Uncontrolled infection, other autoimmune disease, pregnancy or lactation led to exclusion.

This sequence originates from a man in his fifties with Graves' hyperthyroidism. Sequencing used blood. V and J are TRBV5-4 and TRBJ2-5; D is tentatively TRBD1 or TRBD2 (5 bases each). The CDR3 is CASSPSRGQETQYF. CDR3 in DNA: TGTGCCAGCAGTCCCTCGAGGGGTCAAGAGACCCAGTACTTC.